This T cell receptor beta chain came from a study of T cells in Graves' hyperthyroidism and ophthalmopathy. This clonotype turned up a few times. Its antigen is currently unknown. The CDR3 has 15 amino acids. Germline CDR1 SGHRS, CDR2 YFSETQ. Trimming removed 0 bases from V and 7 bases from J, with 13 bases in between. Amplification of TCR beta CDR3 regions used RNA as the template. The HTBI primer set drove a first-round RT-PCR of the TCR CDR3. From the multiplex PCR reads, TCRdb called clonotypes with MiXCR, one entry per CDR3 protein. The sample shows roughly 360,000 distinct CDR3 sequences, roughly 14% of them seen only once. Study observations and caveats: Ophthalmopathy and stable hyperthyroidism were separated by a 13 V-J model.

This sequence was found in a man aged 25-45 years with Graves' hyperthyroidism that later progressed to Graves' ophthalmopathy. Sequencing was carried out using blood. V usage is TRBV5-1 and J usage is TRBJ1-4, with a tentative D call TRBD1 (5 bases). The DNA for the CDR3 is TGCGCCAGCAGCTTGGCCGGAGGGGAGGCTGAAAAACTGTTTTTT. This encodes CASSLAGGEAEKLFF. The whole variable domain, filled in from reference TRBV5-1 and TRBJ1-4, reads KAGVTQTPRYLIKTRGQQVTLSCSPISGHRSVSWYQQTPGQGLQFLFEYFSETQRNKGNFPGRFSGRQFSNSRSEMNVSTLELGDSALYLCASSLAGGEAEKLFFGSGTQLSVL.